What follows are 5 T cell receptor beta chains derived from one specimen sequenced in a study of regulatory T cells in long-lasting Graves disease. Time point meaning: newly diagnosed GD, antithyroid drugs for less than 3 months. Preparation of the TCR library used RNA extracted from PBMCs. The TCR beta library used iRepertoire HTBI primers with Arm-PCR amplification of CDR3. A single record per CDR3 protein comes from TCRdb applying MiXCR to the multiplex PCR reads. This table holds 400,000 to 650,000 distinct CDR3 sequences, around 15% found once. This sample was shared with a second study, whose subject was T cells in Graves' hyperthyroidism and ophthalmopathy.

The sample was peripheral blood mononuclear cells (PBMCs), taken at new diagnosis, from a patient treated with antithyroid drugs. These receptor sequences come from a woman aged 35-65 years with Graves disease.

Ten or more counts support this clonotype. The chain recombines TRBV28 with TRBJ1-3; D is perhaps TRBD1 (5 bases). CDR1 is MDHEN, CDR2 SYDVKM, per germline. V was shortened by 7 bases and J by 0 bases, with 10 bases between the two germline ends. This CDR3 has 14 amino acids. The CDR3 DNA is TGTGCCAGCACCGGGACGGCCTCTGGAAACACCATATATTTT. This gives the protein CASTGTASGNTIYF.

In its sample, this clonotype was seen many times. The V and J genes are TRBV28 and TRBJ2-7; 10 positions match TRBD2. Germline CDR1 reads MDHEN; CDR2 reads SYDVKM. CDR3 size: 15 residues. The trim removed 6 bases at V and 2 bases at J, leaving 7 bases unmatched. CDR3 loop: CASRASGGPTYEQYF. CDR3 nucleotide sequence: TGTGCCAGCAGGGCTAGCGGGGGACCCACCTACGAGCAGTACTTC.

V usage is TRBV5-1 and J usage is TRBJ1-4; D possibly corresponds to TRBD1 (5 bases). CDR1 is SGHRS, CDR2 YFSETQ, per germline. Between the trimmed V and J ends, which lost 0 bases and 3 bases, there was a span of 9 bases. The CDR3 is 15 residues long. CDR3: CASSLGDGSNEKLFF. The DNA for the CDR3 is TGCGCCAGCAGCTTGGGGGACGGCTCTAATGAAAAACTGTTTTTT.

V and J are TRBV6-1 and TRBJ2-2; D ambiguous. The CDR3 extends over 14 amino acids. Trimming removed 8 bases from V and 2 bases from J, with 12 bases in between. The germline CDR1 and CDR2 sequences are MNHNS and SASEGT. The CDR3 sequence: CASSRSVNTGELFF. The CDR3 nucleotides read TGTGCCAGCTCACGCTCGGTTAACACCGGGGAGCTGTTTTTT.

This clonotype was detected many times. The rearrangement joins TRBV19 to TRBJ2-7; 8 nucleotides align to TRBD1. The CDR3 consists of 15 residues. The trim removed 4 bases at V and 3 bases at J, leaving 8 bases unmatched. Germline CDR1 is LNHDA and CDR2 is SQIVND (reference sequence). DNA of the CDR3: TGTGCCAGTAGTACTTCGACAGGGGTGGGCTACGAGCAGTACTTC. Protein sequence: CASSTSTGVGYEQYF.